This T cell receptor (beta chain) is from a study of T cells in Graves' hyperthyroidism and ophthalmopathy. Researchers took RNA transcripts and amplified the TCR beta CDR3 regions from them. The HTBI set primed first-round TCR CDR3 RT-PCR. TCRdb used MiXCR to reprocess the multiplex PCR reads, holding one entry per CDR3 protein. Of under 350,000 distinct CDR3 sequences listed, approximately 15% were seen once; the top ten hold about 50%. Comment on this clonotype: Antigen unknown.

Study results and caveats: In validation, the model predicted ophthalmopathy. These predictions came a median about 6.8 months before onset. In blood, most of the thyroid clonotypes expanded above 0.001 were also present. Through a model of 13 V-J features, ophthalmopathy was separated from stable hyperthyroidism.

Germline CDR1 and CDR2: GTSNPN and SVGIG (reference sequence). The CDR3 is 14 amino acids. With 8 bases clipped from V and 5 bases from J, the junction kept 15 bases outside the gene matches. Diagnoses were established using clinical symptoms, serum thyroxine and TRAb, thyroid ultrasound and orbital computed tomography. This sequence originates from a woman aged 60-70 years with Graves' ophthalmopathy. The chain couples TRBV30 to TRBJ2-7, with 7 bases that match TRBD1. The sample consisted of blood. In nucleotides, the CDR3 is TGTGCCACCCGACAGGGCAGTACTGTCCACGAGCAGTACTTC. It codes for CATRQGSTVHEQYF.